This T cell receptor beta chain was sequenced for a study of Ad26.COV2.S vaccination and SARS-CoV-2 variants. About the study: Ad26.COV2.S shots went into the muscle once or twice, 56 days apart.

This CDR3 contains 17 residues. The V segment lost 6 bases and the J segment 4 bases; nucleotides outside the gene matches: 8. Per the germline V gene, CDR1 is MNHEY and CDR2 is SVGEGT. Profiling relied on immunoSEQ multiplex PCR, and the TCRdb table lists in-frame clones only, not all of them. The sample contains approximately 500,000 clones, around 85% of which appear only once. Treatment given: around 19 received Ad26.COV2.S at low or high dose, single or two shots; roughly 5 received placebo; per-sample allocation not given. All samples were drawn on day 63, counting from the first vaccine or placebo injection.

The input for sequencing was peripheral blood, taken in a trial of Ad26.COV2.S vaccine versus placebo. This rearrangement joins TRBV6-2 or TRBV6-3 to TRBJ2-3; TRBD2 matches at 15 bases. The source of this sequence is a person between 18 and 60 years old who received the Ad26.COV2.S COVID-19 vaccine or a placebo. CDR3 sequence: CASSRTSGRAYPDTQYF. In DNA form, the CDR3 reads TGTGCCAGCAGCCGGACTAGCGGGAGGGCCTACCCAGATACGCAGTATTTT.